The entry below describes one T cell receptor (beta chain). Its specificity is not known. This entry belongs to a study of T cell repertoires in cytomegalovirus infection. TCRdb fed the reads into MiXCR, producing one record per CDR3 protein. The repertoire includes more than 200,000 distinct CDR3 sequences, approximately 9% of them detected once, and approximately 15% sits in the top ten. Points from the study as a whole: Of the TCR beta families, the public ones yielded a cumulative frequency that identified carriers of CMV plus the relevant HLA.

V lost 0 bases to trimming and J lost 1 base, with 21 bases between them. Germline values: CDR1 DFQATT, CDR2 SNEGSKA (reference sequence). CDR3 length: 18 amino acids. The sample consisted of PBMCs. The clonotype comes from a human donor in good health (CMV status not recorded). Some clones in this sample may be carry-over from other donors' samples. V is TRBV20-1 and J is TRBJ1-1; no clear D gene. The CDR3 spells CSARDSLPSRTSNTEAFF. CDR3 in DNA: TGCAGTGCTAGAGATTCTTTACCCTCTCGGACGTCGAACACTGAAGCTTTCTTT.